Following are 5 T cell receptor beta chains from one sample sequenced in a study of T cells in Graves' hyperthyroidism and ophthalmopathy. RNA transcripts yielded amplified TCR beta CDR3 regions. RT-PCR in the first round (using the HTBI primer set) targeted the TCR CDR3. One entry per CDR3 protein, called by TCRdb with MiXCR from the multiplex PCR reads. The profile shows 800,000 or so distinct CDR3 sequences, 38% of them singletons. Sequences were obtained from blood. All receptors derive from a man aged 18 to 30 with Graves' hyperthyroidism.

The sample holds many counts of this clonotype. V gene TRBV29-1 combines with J gene TRBJ2-2; TRBD1 matches at 9 bases. Losses at the gene ends were 6 bases for V and 4 bases for J; bases not matched to a gene: 3. The CDR3 is 13 residues long. Germline lookup yields CDR1 SQVTM and CDR2 ANQGSEA. Here the CDR3 reads CSVTGGGTGELFF. CDR3 sequence (DNA): TGCAGCGTCACAGGGGGCGGCACCGGGGAGCTGTTTTTT.

In its sample, this clonotype was seen a few times. The V call is TRBV5-1, the J call TRBJ1-3; D unclear. Germline-derived CDR1 and CDR2 are SGHRS and YFSETQ. V was shortened by 4 bases and J by 0 bases, with 11 bases between the two germline ends. This CDR3 has 15 residues. The CDR3, as DNA: TGCGCCAGCAGCCTGTCCTTGAGCTCTGGAAACACCATATATTTT. This encodes CASSLSLSSGNTIYF. Filled out from reference TRBV5-1 and TRBJ1-3, the complete variable domain reads KAGVTQTPRYLIKTRGQQVTLSCSPISGHRSVSWYQQTPGQGLQFLFEYFSETQRNKGNFPGRFSGRQFSNSRSEMNVSTLELGDSALYLCASSLSLSSGNTIYFGEGSWLTVV.

This clonotype was recorded at least ten times. The chain carries TRBV20-1 and TRBJ2-7; D may be TRBD1 (6 bases). The length of the CDR3 is 12 residues. The germline V gene has CDR1 DFQATT and CDR2 SNEGSKA (reference sequence). V was pared by 4 bases and J by 4 bases, with 11 bases between. Here the CDR3 DNA reads TGCAGTGCTACTTACAGGGCGTACGAGCAGTACTTC. Translation: CSATYRAYEQYF.

As to this clonotype: Being one base from a much bigger clone, this may be a read error. The chain is built from TRBV7-2 and TRBJ2-7; D is possibly TRBD2 (5 bases). Germline CDR1 and CDR2: SGHTA and FQGNSA. CDR3 length: 13 residues. The CDR3 sequence is CASSPPGDYEQCF. CDR3 nucleotides: TGTGCCAGCAGCCCCCCTGGAGACTACGAGCAGTGCTTC.

This chain joins TRBV12-3 or TRBV12-4 and TRBJ1-1; no clear D. V lost 3 bases to trimming and J lost 2 bases, with 13 bases between them. The CDR3 is 15 amino acids. CDR3 sequence reads: CASSFLGRRNTEAFF. As DNA, the CDR3 is TGTGCCAGCAGTTTCTTAGGGCGGAGAAACACTGAAGCTTTCTTT.